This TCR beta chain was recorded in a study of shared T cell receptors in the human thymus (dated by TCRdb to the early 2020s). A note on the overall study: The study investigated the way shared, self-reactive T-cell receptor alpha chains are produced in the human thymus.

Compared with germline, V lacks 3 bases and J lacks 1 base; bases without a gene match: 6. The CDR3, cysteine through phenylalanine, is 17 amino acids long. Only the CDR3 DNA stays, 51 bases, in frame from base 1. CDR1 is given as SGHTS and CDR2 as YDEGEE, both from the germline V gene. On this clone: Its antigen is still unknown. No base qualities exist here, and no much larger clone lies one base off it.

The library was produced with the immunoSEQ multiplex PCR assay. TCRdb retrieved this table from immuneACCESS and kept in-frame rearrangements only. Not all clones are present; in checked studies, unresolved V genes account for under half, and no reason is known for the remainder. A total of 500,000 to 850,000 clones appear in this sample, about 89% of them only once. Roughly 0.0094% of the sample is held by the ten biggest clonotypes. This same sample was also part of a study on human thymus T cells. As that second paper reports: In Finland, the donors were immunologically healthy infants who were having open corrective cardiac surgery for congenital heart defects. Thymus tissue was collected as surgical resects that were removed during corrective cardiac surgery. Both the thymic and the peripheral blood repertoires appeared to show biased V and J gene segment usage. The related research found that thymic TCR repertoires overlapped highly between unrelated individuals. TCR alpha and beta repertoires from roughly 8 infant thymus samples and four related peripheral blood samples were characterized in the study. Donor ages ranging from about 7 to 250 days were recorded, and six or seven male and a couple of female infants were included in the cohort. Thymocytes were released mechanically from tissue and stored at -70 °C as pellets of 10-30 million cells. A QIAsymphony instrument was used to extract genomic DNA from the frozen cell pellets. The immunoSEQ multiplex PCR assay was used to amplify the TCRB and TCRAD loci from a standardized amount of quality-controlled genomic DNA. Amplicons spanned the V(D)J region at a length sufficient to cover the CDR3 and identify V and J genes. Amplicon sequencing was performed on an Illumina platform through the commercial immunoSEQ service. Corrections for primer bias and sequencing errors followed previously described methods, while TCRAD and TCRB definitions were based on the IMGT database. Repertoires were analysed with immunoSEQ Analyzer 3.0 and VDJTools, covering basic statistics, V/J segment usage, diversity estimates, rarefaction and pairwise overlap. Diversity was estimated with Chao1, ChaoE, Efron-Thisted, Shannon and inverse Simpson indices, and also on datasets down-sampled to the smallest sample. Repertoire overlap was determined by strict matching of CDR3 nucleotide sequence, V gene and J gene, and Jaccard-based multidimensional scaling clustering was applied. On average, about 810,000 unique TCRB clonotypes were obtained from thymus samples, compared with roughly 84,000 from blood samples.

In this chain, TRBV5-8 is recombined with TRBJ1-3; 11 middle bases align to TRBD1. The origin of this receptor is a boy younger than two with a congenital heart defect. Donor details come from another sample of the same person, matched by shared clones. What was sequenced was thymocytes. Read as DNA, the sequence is TGTGCCAGCAGCTGGTGGACAGGGGGCAGTTCTGGAAACACCATATATTTT. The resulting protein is CASSWWTGGSSGNTIYF. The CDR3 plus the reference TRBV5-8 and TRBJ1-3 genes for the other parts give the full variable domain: EAGVTQSPTHLIKTRGQQATLRCSPISGHTSVYWYQQALGLGLQFLLWYDEGEERNRGNFPPRFSGRQFPNYSSELNVNALELEDSALYLCASSWWTGGSSGNTIYFGEGSWLTVV.